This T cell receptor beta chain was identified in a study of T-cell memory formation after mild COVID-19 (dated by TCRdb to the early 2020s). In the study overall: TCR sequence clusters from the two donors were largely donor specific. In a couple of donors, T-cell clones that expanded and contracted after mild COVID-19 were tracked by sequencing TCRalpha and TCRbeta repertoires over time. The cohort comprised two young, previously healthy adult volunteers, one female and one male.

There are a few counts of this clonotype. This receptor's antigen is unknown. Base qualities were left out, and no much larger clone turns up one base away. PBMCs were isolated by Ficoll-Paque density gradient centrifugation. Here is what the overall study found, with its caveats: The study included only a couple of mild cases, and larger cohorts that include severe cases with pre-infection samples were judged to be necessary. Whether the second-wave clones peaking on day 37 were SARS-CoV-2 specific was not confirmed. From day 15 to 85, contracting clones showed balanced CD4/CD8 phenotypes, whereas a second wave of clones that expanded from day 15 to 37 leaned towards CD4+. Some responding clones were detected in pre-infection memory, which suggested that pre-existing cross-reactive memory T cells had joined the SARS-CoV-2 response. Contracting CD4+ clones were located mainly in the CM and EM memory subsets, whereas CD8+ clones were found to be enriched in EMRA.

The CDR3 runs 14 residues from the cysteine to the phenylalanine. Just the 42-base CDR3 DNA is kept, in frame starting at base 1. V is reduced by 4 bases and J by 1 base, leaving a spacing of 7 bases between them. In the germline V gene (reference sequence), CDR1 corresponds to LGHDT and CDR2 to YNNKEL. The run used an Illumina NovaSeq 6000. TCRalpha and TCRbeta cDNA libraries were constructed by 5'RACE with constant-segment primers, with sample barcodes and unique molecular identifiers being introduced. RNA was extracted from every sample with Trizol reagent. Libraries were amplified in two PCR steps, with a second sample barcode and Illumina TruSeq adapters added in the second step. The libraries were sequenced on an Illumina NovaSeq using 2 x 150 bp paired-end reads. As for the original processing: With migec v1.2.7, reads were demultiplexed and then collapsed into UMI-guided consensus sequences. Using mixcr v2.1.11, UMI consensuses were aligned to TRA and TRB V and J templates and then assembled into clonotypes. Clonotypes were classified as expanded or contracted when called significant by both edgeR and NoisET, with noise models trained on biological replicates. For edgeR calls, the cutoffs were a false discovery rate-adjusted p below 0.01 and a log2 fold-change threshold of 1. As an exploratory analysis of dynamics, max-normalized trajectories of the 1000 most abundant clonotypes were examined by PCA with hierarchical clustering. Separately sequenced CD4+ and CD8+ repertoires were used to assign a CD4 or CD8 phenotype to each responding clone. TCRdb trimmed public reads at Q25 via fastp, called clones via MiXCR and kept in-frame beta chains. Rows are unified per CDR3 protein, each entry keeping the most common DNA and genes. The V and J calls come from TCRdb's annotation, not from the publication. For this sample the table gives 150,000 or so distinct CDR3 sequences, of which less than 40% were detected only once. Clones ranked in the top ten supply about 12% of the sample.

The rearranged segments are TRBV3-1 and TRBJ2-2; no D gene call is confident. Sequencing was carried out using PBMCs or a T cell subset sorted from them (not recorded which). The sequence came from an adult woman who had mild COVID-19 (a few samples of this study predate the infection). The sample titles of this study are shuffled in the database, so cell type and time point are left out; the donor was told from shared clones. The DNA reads TGTGCCAGCAGCCCCCGACGGAACACCGGGGAGCTGTTTTTT. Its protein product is CASSPRRNTGELFF.